These 21 T cell receptor beta chains were sequenced from one sample in a study of blood T cell repertoires in COVID-19. Generated by immunoSEQ multiplex PCR, the TCRdb table keeps only in-frame clones and is missing some. The data show about 75,000 clones, roughly 86% seen once. Material for sequencing was peripheral blood. Receptors were obtained from a woman in her 50s with acute or convalescent COVID-19.

This sequence joins TRBV7-3 and TRBJ2-3, with D hard to call. The CDR3 totals 13 residues. V lost 2 bases to trimming and J lost 6 bases, with 9 bases between them. CDR1 and CDR2 from the germline V gene are SGHTA and FQGTGA. This CDR3 is CASSLVYTDTQYF. CDR3 DNA: TGTGCCAGCAGCTTAGTCTATACCGATACGCAGTATTTT.

The chain uses TRBV6-5 and TRBJ2-1; TRBD2 aligns across 15 bases. The germline V gene has CDR1 MNHEY and CDR2 SVGAGI. This CDR3 has 15 amino acids. The ends lost 6 bases at V and 6 bases at J; junction bases unmatched: 3. CDR3 residues: CASSRTSGGANEQFF. In nucleotides, the CDR3 is TGTGCCAGCAGCAGGACTAGCGGGGGGGCCAATGAGCAGTTCTTC.

The chain links TRBV30 to TRBJ2-1; TRBD2 agrees at 10 bases. V was pared by 3 bases and J by 3 bases, with 8 bases of the junction left unmatched. The germline gives CDR1 GTSNPN, CDR2 SVGIG (reference sequence). The CDR3 extends over 16 amino acids. The chain's CDR3 is CAWSPPIAGGYNEQFF. CDR3 in DNA: TGTGCCTGGAGCCCTCCAATAGCGGGGGGCTACAATGAGCAGTTCTTC.

This clone was seen only a few times. The chain uses TRBV7-6 and TRBJ1-1; 9 nucleotides match TRBD1. The CDR3 loop spans 17 amino acids. J gave up 0 bases and V 2 bases, and 7 bases lay outside the gene matches. From germline, CDR1 is SGHVS and CDR2 FNYEAQ. CDR3 DNA sequence: TGTGCCAGCAGCTTAAGGGGACAGGGTTCCATGAACACTGAAGCTTTCTTT. This sequence encodes CASSLRGQGSMNTEAFF.

The chain uses TRBV28 and TRBJ1-5; tentatively, D is TRBD1 (6 bases). This CDR3 has 16 residues. V was trimmed by 8 bases and J by 6 bases, leaving 23 bases between them. The germline gives CDR1 MDHEN, CDR2 SYDVKM. CDR3 sequence: CASLQGSGGLSQPQHF. The DNA of the CDR3 is TGTGCCAGCCTACAGGGATCGGGGGGACTTTCTCAGCCCCAGCATTTT.

The rearrangement uses TRBV19 and TRBJ1-2; 7 positions match TRBD1. Germline CDR1 LNHDA, CDR2 SQIVND (reference sequence). This CDR3 has 11 residues. Trimming at V came to 7 bases and at J to 7 bases, leaving 3 bases not matched to a gene. The CDR3 coding sequence is TGTGCCAGTAAACAGGGGACTGGCTACACCTTC. Its translation is CASKQGTGYTF.

The V call is TRBV5-6, the J call TRBJ1-2, with D possibly TRBD1 on 5 matching bases. The CDR3 has 19 amino acids. V lost 0 bases and J lost 0, with 21 bases in between. The germline V gene encodes CDR1 SGHDT and CDR2 YYEEEE. The CDR3 DNA reads as TGTGCCAGCAGCTTGGGTGGGTCGATTCATGGAGGGGCTAACTATGGCTACACCTTC. Encoded protein: CASSLGGSIHGGANYGYTF.

The V and J genes are TRBV18 and TRBJ1-1, with D perhaps matching TRBD1 (6 bases). Trimming took 3 bases from V and 0 from J, leaving 14 bases between them. Germline values: CDR1 KGHSH, CDR2 LQKENI. The CDR3 runs to 16 residues. The CDR3 DNA follows: TGTGCCAGCTCACCTCGCGGGGGGGGCATGAACACTGAAGCTTTCTTT. Protein product: CASSPRGGGMNTEAFF.

The rearrangement joins TRBV4-2 to TRBJ1-1, with TRBD1 identical over 8 bases. Germline V gives CDR1 LGHNA, CDR2 YNFKEQ. CDR3 length: 14 amino acids. J was trimmed by 4 bases and V by 4 bases; bases with no gene match: 5. The CDR3 reads CASSLRGRSTEAFF. In DNA form, the CDR3 reads TGTGCCAGCAGCCTCAGGGGGCGCAGCACTGAAGCTTTCTTT.

With regard to this clone: A read error may account for a junction end that differs from germline. V gene TRBV19 combines with J gene TRBJ1-6; 9 bases are a match to TRBD1. The CDR3 extends over 15 amino acids. The germline gives CDR1 LNHDA, CDR2 SQIVND (reference sequence). This CDR3 reads CASTWDRADNSPLHF. CDR3 sequence (DNA): TGTGCAAGTACATGGGACAGGGCTGATAATTCACCCCTCCACTTT.

The DNA of the CDR3 is TGTGCCAGTGGGGGACAGGGAATGAACACTGAAGCTTTCTTT. Translating gives CASGGQGMNTEAFF. V and J are TRBV27 and TRBJ1-1, with 9 positions matching TRBD1. J lost 0 bases, V lost 9 bases, and 5 bases had no gene match. This CDR3 contains 14 residues. Germline V gives CDR1 MNHEY, CDR2 SMNVEV (reference sequence).

The rearrangement uses TRBV19 and TRBJ2-3; 8 bases fit TRBD2. CDR3 length equals 15 residues. After removal of 7 bases from V and 3 bases from J, the junction contained 9 bases not matched to a gene. Germline V gene data show CDR1 as LNHDA and CDR2 as SQIVND (reference sequence). The CDR3 coding sequence is TGTGCCAGTAAAGGTGAGCGGGAGTCGACAGATACGCAGTATTTT. It yields the protein CASKGERESTDTQYF.

The chain has TRBV12-5 and TRBJ2-3, with D possibly being TRBD1 (6 bases). The CDR3 sequence is 16 residues long. In germline, CDR1 is LGHNT, CDR2 FRNRAP. V was clipped by 4 bases and J by 1 base, with 15 bases between them. The CDR3 sequence is CASGSPGTSRTDTQYF. The CDR3 DNA reads as TGTGCTAGTGGTTCCCCCGGGACAAGCCGCACAGATACGCAGTATTTT.

The V gene is TRBV11-1, the J gene TRBJ1-6; TRBD1 matches 7 bases. The junction had 7 bases not matched to a gene; V was cut back by 7 bases and J by 7 bases. CDR1 and CDR2 from the germline V gene are SGHAT and FQDESV (reference sequence). The CDR3 is made up of 14 amino acids. Written as DNA, the CDR3 is TGTGCCAGCACCGACAGGGTAGGCAATTCACCCCTCCACTTT. This sequence encodes CASTDRVGNSPLHF.

The V gene is TRBV4-2, the J gene TRBJ1-1; the D is unclear. V was cut by 0 bases and J by 1 base, with 12 bases left in between. Germline loops: CDR1 LGHNA, CDR2 YNFKEQ. The CDR3 is 16 residues long. The CDR3: CASSQDRRARNTEAFF. In DNA form, the CDR3 reads TGTGCCAGCAGCCAAGATAGGCGGGCGCGGAACACTGAAGCTTTCTTT.

The CDR3 region is CASSPPTVSGEQYF. CDR3 coding DNA: TGTGCCAGCTCACCACCGACAGTCTCAGGCGAGCAGTACTTC. V usage is TRBV18 and J usage is TRBJ2-7; possible D gene TRBD1, 5 bases. With 0 bases removed from V and 6 bases from J, the gap between germline ends came to 12 bases. CDR1 and CDR2 (germline): KGHSH, LQKENI. This CDR3 is built from 14 residues.

A single count supports this clone. The chain employs TRBV7-9 and TRBJ2-5, with 7 bases identical to TRBD2. Germline V lookup: CDR1 SEHNR, CDR2 FQNEAQ (reference sequence). This CDR3 region has 14 residues. The junction had 3 bases not matched to a gene; V was cut back by 3 bases and J by 2 bases. Written as DNA, the CDR3 is TGTGCCAGCAGCTTTGGGACTACTCAAGAGACCCAGTACTTC. This gives the protein CASSFGTTQETQYF.

The chain employs TRBV9 and TRBJ1-4, with D possibly TRBD1 on 6 matching bases. The germline V gene encodes CDR1 SGDLS and CDR2 YYNGEE. The CDR3 extends over 15 amino acids. The V and J ends lost 4 bases and 4 bases respectively, with 14 bases between them. In DNA, the CDR3 is TGTGCCAGCAGCCCTTGGCCAGGGGATAATGAAAAACTGTTTTTT. Protein: CASSPWPGDNEKLFF.

The CDR3 region is CSARVSYGYTF. As DNA, the CDR3 is TGCAGTGCGCGGGTCTCCTATGGCTACACCTTC. J is TRBJ1-2 and V is TRBV20-1; D unresolved. The length of the CDR3 is 11 residues. CDR1 and CDR2 (germline): DFQATT, SNEGSKA (reference sequence). Trimming removed 6 bases from V and 4 bases from J, with 9 bases in between.

The genes are TRBV5-1 and TRBJ2-1, with D possibly matching TRBD2 (5 bases). Germline V lookup: CDR1 SGHRS, CDR2 YFSETQ. The ends were cut back, 3 bases at V and 7 bases at J, with 17 bases in the middle. This CDR3 spans 15 amino acids. The CDR3 is CASSSRTGFGNEQFF. The CDR3, as DNA: TGCGCCAGCAGCTCCCGGACGGGGTTTGGTAATGAGCAGTTCTTC.

In this sample, this clone turned up once. The V gene is TRBV28, the J gene TRBJ1-1; weak D call: TRBD1 (5 bases). Deletions cut 3 bases from V and 3 bases from J, with 14 bases between. This CDR3 spans 15 amino acids. CDR1 is MDHEN, CDR2 SYDVKM, per germline. Here the CDR3 reads CASSFRGTKHTEAFF. The CDR3 coding sequence is TGTGCCAGCAGTTTTCGGGGGACGAAGCACACTGAAGCTTTCTTT.